This TCR beta chain was sequenced for a study of cytomegalovirus exposure and HLA in healthy donors. The PCR employed 60 Vbeta primers together with 13 Jbeta primers. The data were produced by immunoSEQ multiplex PCR, yet TCRdb's version contains in-frame clones alone and is incomplete. This sample has about 130,000 clones, with 74% found just once. The CDR3 runs 13 residues. The V and J ends lost 3 bases and 0 bases respectively, with 6 bases between them. Germline CDR1 reads SGDLS; CDR2 reads YYNGEE. Specimen: PBMCs. This sequence joins TRBV9 and TRBJ1-1, with unresolved D. The clonotype comes from a man younger than 30 in good health and CMV-seropositive. Here the CDR3 reads CASSERVNTEAFF. Here the CDR3 DNA reads TGTGCCAGCAGCGAACGGGTGAACACTGAAGCTTTCTTT.